These T cell receptor beta chains were read from a single sample in a study of technical replicates of blood from a few donors. Using immunoSEQ multiplex PCR, the repertoire was profiled, and TCRdb retains in-frame clones only, with some absent. The data show 65,000 to 85,000 clones, 85% to 95% seen once. The specimen sequenced was T cells isolated from PBMCs. The receptors were sampled from a human donor in good health. Both conserved end residues are part of each CDR3. A D gene is named only where the DNA matches it firmly. Size is stated for part of the rows, as once, few or many counts, or as a class when the clone is expanded.

J gene | V gene | clone size | D gene | CDR3 DNA | CDR3 protein
TRBJ1-2 | TRBV5-6 | NA | TRBD1 | TGTGCCAGCAGCTTGCGAGGGGGCCAAAGTCGTATGCACTATGGCTACACCTTC | CASSLRGGQSRMHYGYTF
TRBJ2-4 | TRBV11-2 | NA | NA | TGTGCCAGCAGAACTCCCCGGGGCAAAAACATTCAGTACTTC | CASRTPRGKNIQYF
TRBJ2-1 | TRBV5-4 | NA | TRBD2 | TGTGCCAGCAGCTTGGAAGCTAGCGGGAGCTCCTACAATGAGCAGTTCTTC | CASSLEASGSSYNEQFF
TRBJ2-5 | TRBV6-1 | NA | TRBD1 | TGTGCCAGCTCAATGGGACAGCTACAAGAGACCCAGTACTTC | CASSMGQLQETQYF
TRBJ2-1 | TRBV6-4 | once | NA | TGTGCCAGCAGTGAACATCCCTACAATGAGCAGTTCTTC | CASSEHPYNEQFF
TRBJ1-1 | TRBV11-2 | NA | NA | TGTGCCAGCAGCCTCAGGGCTATGAACACTGAAGCTTTCTTT | CASSLRAMNTEAFF
TRBJ1-1 | TRBV7-2 | NA | NA | TGTGCCAGCAGCCACGCCGCACATAACACTGAAGCTTTCTTT | CASSHAAHNTEAFF
TRBJ1-1 | TRBV9 | NA | TRBD1 | TGTGCCAGCAGCGTAGAGGGACAGGGAGGCTTGAACACTGAAGCTTTCTTT | CASSVEGQGGLNTEAFF
TRBJ2-1 | TRBV7-6 | NA | NA | TGTGCCAGCAGCTTATACCAGTGGGCTGAGCAGTTCTTC | CASSLYQWAEQFF
TRBJ1-2 | TRBV10-1 | NA | NA | TGCGCCAGCAGTGAGTCGGGGCAAGACTACACCTTC | CASSESGQDYTF
TRBJ1-1 | TRBV13 | NA | NA | TGTGCCAGCAGCAACGGACAGAGGAACACTGAAGCTTTCTTT | CASSNGQRNTEAFF
TRBJ2-2 | TRBV9 | NA | NA | TGTGCCAGCAGCGTAGCGGGAGTAGTGACCGGGGAGCTGTTTTTT | CASSVAGVVTGELFF
TRBJ2-4 | TRBV2 | NA | NA | TGTGCCAGCAGGGCTCCAGCGGCCATCAAAAACATTCAGTACTTC | CASRAPAAIKNIQYF
TRBJ1-1 | TRBV28 | NA | NA | TGTGCCAGCACAGGGGCGACTGAAGCTTTCTTT | CASTGATEAFF
TRBJ2-7 | TRBV2 | NA | TRBD2 | TGTGCCAGCAGTACGGGGGGAGGCGAGCAGTACTTC | CASSTGGGEQYF
TRBJ1-1 | TRBV29-1 | NA | NA | TGCAGCGTCCTATTGGACAGCCTCATGAACACTGAAGCTTTCTTT | CSVLLDSLMNTEAFF
TRBJ1-4 | TRBV27 | NA | TRBD1 | TGTGCCAGCGGGGACAGGGGGCATGAAAAACTGTTTTTT | CASGDRGHEKLFF
TRBJ2-7 | TRBV27 | NA | TRBD1 | TGTGCCAGCAGTTTATCGTTCCCCCGGGACAGGGCATCGCGCGAGCAGTACTTC | CASSLSFPRDRASREQYF
TRBJ1-4 | TRBV5-1 | NA | NA | TGCGCCAGCAGCCATGGTAGAGGGTCAGGAGAAAAACTGTTTTTT | CASSHGRGSGEKLFF
TRBJ2-7 | TRBV10-3 | NA | TRBD2 | TGTGCCATCAGTGAGTCGAGTAGGGGAGGGGAGCAGTACTTC | CAISESSRGGEQYF
TRBJ1-1 | TRBV19 | NA | NA | TGTGCCAGTAGCTCGGGTCGGGAGAACACTGAAGCTTTCTTT | CASSSGRENTEAFF
TRBJ2-7 | TRBV21-1 | NA | NA | TGTGCCAGCAGCGCGCGCCCGGGGAAAGGTCGGTACTTC | CASSARPGKGRYF
TRBJ2-1 | TRBV9 | NA | TRBD2 | TGTGCCAGCAGTGGACTAGCGGACAATGAGCAGTTCTTC | CASSGLADNEQFF
TRBJ2-7 | TRBV15 | NA | NA | TGTGCCACCAGCGAGCGGCTAGACTACGAGCAGTACTTC | CATSERLDYEQYF
TRBJ2-7 | TRBV6-1 | NA | NA | TGTGCCAGCAGTGAAGCTCAGGAAAATTCATACTCCTACGAGCAGTACTTC | CASSEAQENSYSYEQYF
TRBJ1-2 | TRBV6-1 | NA | NA | TGTGCCAGCAGCCTCCGCCAGGGGAGCTATGGCTACACCTTC | CASSLRQGSYGYTF
TRBJ2-5 | TRBV6-1 | NA | NA | TGTGCCAGCAGTGTTTTGTGGGGAGAGCGAGAGACCCAGTACTTC | CASSVLWGERETQYF
TRBJ2-1 | TRBV25-1 | NA | TRBD2 | TGTGCCAGCAGTGAATTTGGGCTAGCGGGGGAGAATGAGCAGTTCTTC | CASSEFGLAGENEQFF